This T cell receptor beta chain was recovered during a study of blood T cell repertoires in COVID-19. This table comes from immunoSEQ multiplex PCR, and its TCRdb copy is limited to in-frame clones, with some not included. This sample yields around 160,000 clones, of which roughly 90% are seen a single time; less than 3% belongs to the top ten. Germline trimming cut 3 bases from V and 3 bases from J; bases unmatched to any gene: 3. CDR1 and CDR2 (germline): WSHSY, SAAADI. The CDR3 is made up of 15 amino acids. The sequence derives from a man aged 60 to 69 with acute or convalescent COVID-19. Source material: peripheral blood. The rearrangement joins TRBV10-2 to TRBJ2-3; 10 nucleotides align to TRBD2. The CDR3 here is CASSEAGGRTDTQYF. CDR3 bases: TGCGCCAGCAGTGAAGCGGGGGGGCGGACAGATACGCAGTATTTT.